This paragraph covers one TCR beta chain sequence. V gave up 5 bases and J gave up 3 bases, with 16 bases separating them. The CDR3 totals 15 residues. From germline, CDR1 is MNHEY and CDR2 SMNVEV (reference sequence). The sample belongs to a study of shared clonotypes between healthy human individuals. TCRdb's table, derived via immunoSEQ multiplex PCR, lists solely in-frame clones and lacks some. The repertoire holds about 2.3 million clones, with approximately 93% as singletons. Sequenced input: naive CD4+ T cells from PBMCs. Subset described: CD45RA+ positively selected. The genes are TRBV27 and TRBJ1-2; possibly TRBD1 for D (5 bases). The receptor was derived from a man between 18 and 35 years old in good health. Some clones in this sample may be carry-over from other donors' samples. The CDR3 region has the DNA TGTGCCAGCAGTACAAAGGGACGGATCCACTATGGCTACACCTTC. Its protein product is CASSTKGRIHYGYTF.